The 20 T cell receptor beta chains presented below share a single source sample, sequenced in a study of blood T cell repertoires in COVID-19. Assay: immunoSEQ multiplex PCR; the TCRdb copy retains only in-frame clones and omits some. The profile shows some 110,000 clones, roughly 80% of them singletons. Specimen: peripheral blood. These receptors all stem from a woman in her 70s with acute or convalescent COVID-19.

This clone has a handful of counts. The identical CDR3 is also encoded by other nucleotide sequences in the sample. The chain links TRBV5-1 to TRBJ1-1, with 8 bases matching TRBD1. V dropped 2 bases and J dropped 4; count of bases not matched to a gene: 4. Germline values: CDR1 SGHRS, CDR2 YFSETQ. This CDR3 spans 14 amino acids. The CDR3 sequence is CASSLAGGGTEAFF. The CDR3 coding sequence is TGCGCCAGCAGCTTAGCAGGGGGCGGCACTGAAGCTTTCTTT.

In nucleotides, the CDR3 is TGCGCCAGCAGCCTGGGGGACACCGGATCCAGAAACACCATATATTTT. It encodes CASSLGDTGSRNTIYF. The chain carries TRBV5-1 and TRBJ1-3; tentatively, D is TRBD1 (6 bases). Trimming left V 4 bases short and J 5 bases short, with 19 bases between. Germline CDR1 reads SGHRS; CDR2 reads YFSETQ. The CDR3 contains 16 residues.

The chain has TRBV28 and TRBJ1-1; no definite D call. This CDR3 comprises 15 residues. Germline V gives CDR1 MDHEN, CDR2 SYDVKM. Deletions cut 4 bases from V and 0 bases from J, with 12 bases between. The CDR3 spells CASSSPSRMNTEAFF. CDR3 in DNA: TGTGCCAGCAGTTCGCCATCCAGGATGAACACTGAAGCTTTCTTT.

This chain links TRBV5-4 with TRBJ1-1; 11 positions match TRBD1. Germline V lookup: CDR1 SGHNT, CDR2 YYREEE (reference sequence). V was clipped by 0 bases and J by 6 bases; unmatched bases: 4. This CDR3 is built from 15 residues. The CDR3 nucleotides are TGTGCCAGCAGCTTGGGGACAGGGGGCTTCGCTGAAGCTTTCTTT. As protein: CASSLGTGGFAEAFF.

The chain links TRBV7-9 to TRBJ2-5; the D is unclear. The CDR3 has 11 residues. Germline lookup yields CDR1 SEHNR and CDR2 FQNEAQ (reference sequence). Between the trimmed V and J ends, which lost 5 bases and 5 bases, there was a span of 6 bases. The CDR3 DNA sequence: TGTGCCAGCAGCGAGAGGGAGACCCAGTACTTC. Translation: CASSERETQYF.

The chain couples TRBV5-4 to TRBJ2-3, with TRBD2 identical over 9 bases. Germline CDR1 and CDR2: SGHNT and YYREEE (reference sequence). After removal of 5 bases from V and 6 bases from J, the junction contained 13 bases not matched to a gene. This CDR3 spans 16 amino acids. The CDR3 region is CASRSGAGLAGDTQYF. DNA for the CDR3: TGTGCCAGCAGGTCTGGGGCGGGACTAGCCGGGGATACGCAGTATTTT. The whole variable domain, remainder taken from reference TRBV5-4 and TRBJ2-3, is ETGVTQSPTHLIKTRGQQVTLRCSSQSGHNTVSWYQQALGQGPQFIFQYYREEENGRGNFPPRFSGLQFPNYSSELNVNALELDDSALYLCASRSGAGLAGDTQYFGPGTRLTVL.

This clone was seen only a few times. This chain uses TRBV18 with TRBJ1-1; D is ambiguous. Germline assignment: CDR1 KGHSH and CDR2 LQKENI. V was pared by 6 bases and J by 7 bases, with 9 bases between. This CDR3 is built from 11 residues. CDR3 loop: CASSSVVEAFF. CDR3 nucleotide sequence: TGTGCCAGCTCGTCAGTGGTTGAAGCTTTCTTT.

The rearrangement joins TRBV7-8 to TRBJ2-1; D unclear. The CDR3 runs 13 residues. Germline V gene lookup returns CDR1 SGHVS and CDR2 FQNEAQ. Trimming pared 1 base from V and 6 bases from J, leaving 7 bases between. CDR3: CASSLVTTNEQFF. The CDR3 coding sequence is TGTGCCAGCAGCTTAGTAACAACCAATGAGCAGTTCTTC.

The chain uses TRBV5-8 and TRBJ1-2, with 7 bases lining up with TRBD1. The trim removed 4 bases at V and 7 bases at J, leaving 16 bases unmatched. CDR1 and CDR2 from the germline V gene are SGHTS and YDEGEE. The CDR3 is 16 residues long. CDR3 in DNA: TGTGCCAGCAGCAAAGATTGGACAGGCCCCTGGGGTGGCTACACCTTC. Translation: CASSKDWTGPWGGYTF.

The chain combines TRBV27 with TRBJ1-3; TRBD1 aligns across 7 bases. The CDR3 contains 14 residues. Losses at the gene ends were 3 bases for V and 2 bases for J; bases not matched to a gene: 1. Germline lookup yields CDR1 MNHEY and CDR2 SMNVEV (reference sequence). Written as DNA, the CDR3 is TGTGCCAGCAGTTTGAGGGGGCCTGGAAACACCATATATTTT. As protein: CASSLRGPGNTIYF.

The rearrangement joins TRBV7-9 to TRBJ1-2, with no clear D. The CDR3 consists of 15 residues. V was pared by 0 bases and J by 4 bases, with 12 bases between. The germline V gene encodes CDR1 SEHNR and CDR2 FQNEAQ (reference sequence). The CDR3, as DNA: TGTGCCAGCAGCTTAGCAGCACAGTTTGGCTATGGCTACACCTTC. Translated: CASSLAAQFGYGYTF. Together with reference TRBV7-9 and TRBJ1-2, the CDR3 gives the full variable domain: DTGVSQNPRHKITKRGQNVTFRCDPISEHNRLYWYRQTLGQGPEFLTYFQNEAQLEKSRLLSDRFSAERPKGSFSTLEIQRTEQGDSAMYLCASSLAAQFGYGYTFGSGTRLTVV.

This rearrangement joins TRBV27 to TRBJ1-5; D is uncertain. Per the germline V gene, CDR1 is MNHEY and CDR2 is SMNVEV (reference sequence). V was clipped by 6 bases and J by 3 bases, with 6 bases between them. The CDR3 runs 12 residues. The CDR3 reads CASSNNNQPQHF. CDR3 in DNA: TGTGCCAGCAGCAACAACAATCAGCCCCAGCATTTT.

This clone has more than one count but fewer than ten. V is TRBV5-1 and J is TRBJ2-7; 7 nucleotides align to TRBD2. Trimming at V came to 0 bases and at J to 1 base, leaving 4 bases not matched to a gene. Per germline, CDR1 SGHRS and CDR2 YFSETQ. The CDR3 has 15 residues. The DNA for the CDR3 is TGCGCCAGCAGCTTGGCCGGGGGGATTTCCTACGAGCAGTACTTC. Encoded protein: CASSLAGGISYEQYF.

The chain couples TRBV6-6 to TRBJ2-7; 7 bases are shared with TRBD1. Germline CDR1 MNHNY, CDR2 SVGAGI (reference sequence). This CDR3 has 14 residues. The V and J ends lost 6 bases and 4 bases, in that order; junction bases with no gene match: 9. The CDR3 DNA follows: TGTGCCAGCAGGGAACAGGGGTTGGGATACGAGCAGTACTTC. This gives the protein CASREQGLGYEQYF.

The V call is TRBV2, the J call TRBJ2-5; TRBD1 agrees at 11 bases. CDR1 and CDR2 (germline): SNHLY, FYNNEI. Trimming at V came to 0 bases and at J to 5 bases, leaving 2 bases not matched to a gene. The CDR3 is made up of 15 amino acids. The CDR3 DNA is TGTGCCAGCAGTGAAGCGGGACAGGGGGTTGAGACCCAGTACTTC. Residues: CASSEAGQGVETQYF.

This clone was observed a single time. V usage is TRBV11-2 and J usage is TRBJ1-4, with 10 bases aligning to TRBD1. CDR3 length: 17 residues. The ends lost 5 bases at V and 3 bases at J; junction bases unmatched: 9. The V gene's germline CDR1 is SGHAT and CDR2 FQNNGV. The CDR3 coding sequence is TGTGCCAGCAGCCGTAATGGAGGGACAGGGGCTAATGAAAAACTGTTTTTT. As protein: CASSRNGGTGANEKLFF.

The chain couples TRBV7-2 to TRBJ2-7; D unclear. Between the trimmed V and J ends, which lost 5 bases and 0 bases, there was a span of 8 bases. The CDR3 consists of 13 residues. Germline V gene data show CDR1 as SGHTA and CDR2 as FQGNSA. The CDR3 DNA reads as TGTGCCAGCAGCCTAACCCACTCCTACGAGCAGTACTTC. It translates to CASSLTHSYEQYF.

V gene TRBV7-6 combines with J gene TRBJ2-7; 8 nucleotides align to TRBD1. The CDR3 length is 15 residues. Germline V gives CDR1 SGHVS, CDR2 FNYEAQ. The J segment lost 7 bases and the V segment lost 5 bases, leaving 13 bases of the junction unmatched. Here the CDR3 reads CASSQILSGGGEQYF. The CDR3 nucleotides are TGTGCCAGCAGCCAAATTTTATCAGGGGGCGGGGAGCAGTACTTC.

The chain links TRBV28 to TRBJ2-1; TRBD2 matches 11 bases. Germline values: CDR1 MDHEN, CDR2 SYDVKM. J gave up 6 bases and V 2 bases, and 3 bases lay outside the gene matches. This CDR3 is 15 amino acids long. The chain's CDR3 is CASSLTSGGLNEQFF. CDR3 DNA: TGTGCCAGCAGTTTAACTAGCGGGGGCCTCAATGAGCAGTTCTTC.

The chain links TRBV2 to TRBJ1-5; the D is unclear. V was clipped by 8 bases and J by 3 bases, with 14 bases between them. Germline CDR1 is SNHLY and CDR2 is FYNNEI. The CDR3 has 14 residues. The CDR3 sequence is CASAGSGANQPQHF. The CDR3 nucleotides are TGTGCCAGCGCAGGATCCGGTGCCAATCAGCCCCAGCATTTT. The variable domain in full, with the rest retrieved from reference TRBV2 and TRBJ1-5, is EPEVTQTPSHQVTQMGQEVILRCVPISNHLYFYWYRQILGQKVEFLVSFYNNEISEKSEIFDDQFSVERPDGSNFTLKIRSTKLEDSAMYFCASAGSGANQPQHFGDGTRLSIL.